This TCR beta chain was captured in a study of blood T cell repertoires in COVID-19. Ages ranged from about 18 to 89 years, with residence in under 25 US areas. The V segment lost 5 bases and the J segment 8 bases; nucleotides outside the gene matches: 8. The CDR3 runs 16 residues. Per the germline V gene, CDR1 is SGHNT and CDR2 is YYREEE (reference sequence). Clones were sequenced by immunoSEQ multiplex PCR, and TCRdb holds only the in-frame ones, with some missing. The sample includes about 230,000 clones, approximately 88% of them seen just once. The clonotype was recovered from a young woman who had been exposed to COVID-19. This sequence joins TRBV5-4 and TRBJ2-1; 15 nucleotides line up with TRBD2. Input material: PBMCs or T cells enriched from blood (not recorded which). DNA for the CDR3: TGTGCCAGCAGTAATTACCGGACTAGCGGGGGGGATGAGCAGTTCTTC. Amino acids: CASSNYRTSGGDEQFF.